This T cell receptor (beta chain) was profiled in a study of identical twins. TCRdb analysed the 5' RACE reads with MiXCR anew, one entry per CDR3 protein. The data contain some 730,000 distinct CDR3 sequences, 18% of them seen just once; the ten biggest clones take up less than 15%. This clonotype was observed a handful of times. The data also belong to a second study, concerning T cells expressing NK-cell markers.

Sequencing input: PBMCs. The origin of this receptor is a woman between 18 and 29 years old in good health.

The CDR3: CSARGVGSSYNEQFF. For the CDR3, the DNA is TGCAGTGCTAGAGGAGTCGGGAGCTCCTACAATGAGCAGTTCTTC. The chain links TRBV20-1 to TRBJ2-1; D may be TRBD2 (6 bases). Trimming left V 1 base short and J 0 bases short, with 10 bases between. The germline CDR1 and CDR2 sequences are DFQATT and SNEGSKA (reference sequence). The CDR3 is made up of 15 amino acids.